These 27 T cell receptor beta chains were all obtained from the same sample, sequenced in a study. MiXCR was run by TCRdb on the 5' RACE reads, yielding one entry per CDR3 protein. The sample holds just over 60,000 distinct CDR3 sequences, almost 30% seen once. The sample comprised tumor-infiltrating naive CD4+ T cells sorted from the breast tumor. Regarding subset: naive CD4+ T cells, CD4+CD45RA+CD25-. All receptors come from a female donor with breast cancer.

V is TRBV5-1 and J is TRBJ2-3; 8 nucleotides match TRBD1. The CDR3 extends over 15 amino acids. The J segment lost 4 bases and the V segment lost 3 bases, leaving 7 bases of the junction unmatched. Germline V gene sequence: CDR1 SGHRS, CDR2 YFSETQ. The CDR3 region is CASSSSDRAPDTQYF. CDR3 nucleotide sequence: TGCGCCAGCAGCTCGTCGGACAGGGCCCCAGATACGCAGTATTTT.

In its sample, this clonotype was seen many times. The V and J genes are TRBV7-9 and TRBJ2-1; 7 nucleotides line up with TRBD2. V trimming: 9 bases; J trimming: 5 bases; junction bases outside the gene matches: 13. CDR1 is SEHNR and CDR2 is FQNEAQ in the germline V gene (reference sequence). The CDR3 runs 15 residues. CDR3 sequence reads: CASHSRGNPHNEQFF. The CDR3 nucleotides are TGTGCCAGTCACTCGCGGGGGAACCCCCACAATGAGCAGTTCTTC. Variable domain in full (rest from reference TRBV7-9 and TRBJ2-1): DTGVSQNPRHKITKRGQNVTFRCDPISEHNRLYWYRQTLGQGPEFLTYFQNEAQLEKSRLLSDRFSAERPKGSFSTLEIQRTEQGDSAMYLCASHSRGNPHNEQFFGPGTRLTVL.

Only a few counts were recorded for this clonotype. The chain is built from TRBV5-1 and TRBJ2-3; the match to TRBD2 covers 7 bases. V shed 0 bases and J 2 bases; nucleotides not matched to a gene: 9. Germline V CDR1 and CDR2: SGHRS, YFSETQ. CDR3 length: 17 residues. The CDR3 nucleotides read TGCGCCAGCAGCTTGGATGTGAGCGGGATGGCCACAGATACGCAGTATTTT. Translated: CASSLDVSGMATDTQYF.

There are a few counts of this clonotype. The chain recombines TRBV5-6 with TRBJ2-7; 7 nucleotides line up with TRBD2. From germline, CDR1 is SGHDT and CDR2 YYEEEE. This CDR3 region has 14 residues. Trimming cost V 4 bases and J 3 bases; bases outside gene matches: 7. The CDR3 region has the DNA TGTGCCAGCAGCGAGCCGGGACTACACTACGAGCAGTACTTC. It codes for CASSEPGLHYEQYF.

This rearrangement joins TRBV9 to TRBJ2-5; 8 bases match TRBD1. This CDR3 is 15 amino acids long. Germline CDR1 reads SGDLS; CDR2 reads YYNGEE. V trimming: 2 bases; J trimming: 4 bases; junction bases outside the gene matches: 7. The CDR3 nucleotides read TGTGCCAGCAGCGTGACAGGGGCGAGGGGAGAGACCCAGTACTTC. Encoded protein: CASSVTGARGETQYF. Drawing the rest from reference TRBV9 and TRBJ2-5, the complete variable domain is DSGVTQTPKHLITATGQRVTLRCSPRSGDLSVYWYQQSLDQGLQFLIQYYNGEERAKGNILERFSAQQFPDLHSELNLSSLELGDSALYFCASSVTGARGETQYFGPGTRLLVL.

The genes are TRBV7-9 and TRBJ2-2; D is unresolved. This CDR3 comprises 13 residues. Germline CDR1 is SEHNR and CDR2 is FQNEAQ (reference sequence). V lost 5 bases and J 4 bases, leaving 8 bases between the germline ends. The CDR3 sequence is CASSQAGTGELFF. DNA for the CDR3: TGTGCCAGCAGCCAAGCAGGCACCGGGGAGCTGTTTTTT. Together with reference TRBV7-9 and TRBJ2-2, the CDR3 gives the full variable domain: DTGVSQNPRHKITKRGQNVTFRCDPISEHNRLYWYRQTLGQGPEFLTYFQNEAQLEKSRLLSDRFSAERPKGSFSTLEIQRTEQGDSAMYLCASSQAGTGELFFGEGSRLTVL.

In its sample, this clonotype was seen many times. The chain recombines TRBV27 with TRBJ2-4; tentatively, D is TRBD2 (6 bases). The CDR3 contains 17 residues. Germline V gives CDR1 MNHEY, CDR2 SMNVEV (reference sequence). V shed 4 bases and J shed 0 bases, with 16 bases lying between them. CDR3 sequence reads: CASSSGQTSLAKNIQYF. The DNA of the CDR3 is TGTGCCAGCAGTTCCGGACAAACTAGCCTAGCCAAAAACATTCAGTACTTC.

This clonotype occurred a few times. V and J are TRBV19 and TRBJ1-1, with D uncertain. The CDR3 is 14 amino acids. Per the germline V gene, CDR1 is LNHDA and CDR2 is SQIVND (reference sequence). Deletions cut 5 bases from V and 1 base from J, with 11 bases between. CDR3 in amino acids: CASSLDGRNTEAFF. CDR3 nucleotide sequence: TGTGCCAGTAGTCTGGACGGTCGGAACACTGAAGCTTTCTTT.

CDR3 nucleotides: TGTGCCAGCAGCTTTCAAGCGGGGGGGGGGTACAATGAGCAGTTCTTC. It codes for CASSFQAGGGYNEQFF. The V and J genes are TRBV7-9 and TRBJ2-1; 10 positions agree with TRBD2. Germline CDR1 and CDR2: SEHNR and FQNEAQ (reference sequence). The CDR3 length is 16 residues. With 3 bases clipped from V and 4 bases from J, the junction kept 6 bases outside the gene matches.

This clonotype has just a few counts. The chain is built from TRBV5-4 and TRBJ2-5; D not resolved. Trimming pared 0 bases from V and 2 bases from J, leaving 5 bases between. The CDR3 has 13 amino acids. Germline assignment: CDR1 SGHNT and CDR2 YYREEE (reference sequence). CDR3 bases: TGTGCCAGCAGCTTGGTAGATCAAGAGACCCAGTACTTC. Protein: CASSLVDQETQYF.

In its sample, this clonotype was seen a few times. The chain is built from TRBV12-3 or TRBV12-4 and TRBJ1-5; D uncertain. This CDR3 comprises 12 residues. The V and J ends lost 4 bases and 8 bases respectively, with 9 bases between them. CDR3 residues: CASSSRTKPQHF. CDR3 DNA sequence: TGTGCCAGCAGTTCGCGGACGAAGCCCCAGCATTTT.

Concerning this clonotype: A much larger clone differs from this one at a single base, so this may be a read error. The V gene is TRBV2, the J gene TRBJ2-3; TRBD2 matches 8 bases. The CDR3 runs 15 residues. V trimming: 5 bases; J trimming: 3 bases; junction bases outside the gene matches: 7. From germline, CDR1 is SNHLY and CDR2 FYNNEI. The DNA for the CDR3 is TGTGCCAGCAGTCCCCGAGCGGGAGTGACAGATACGCAGTATTTT. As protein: CASSPRAGVTDTQYF.

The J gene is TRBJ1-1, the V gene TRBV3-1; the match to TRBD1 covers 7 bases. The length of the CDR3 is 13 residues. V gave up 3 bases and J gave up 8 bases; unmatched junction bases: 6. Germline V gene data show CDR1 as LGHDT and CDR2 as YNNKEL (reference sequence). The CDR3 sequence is CASSQRDSGEAFF. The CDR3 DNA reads TGTGCCAGCAGCCAGAGGGACAGCGGAGAAGCTTTCTTT.

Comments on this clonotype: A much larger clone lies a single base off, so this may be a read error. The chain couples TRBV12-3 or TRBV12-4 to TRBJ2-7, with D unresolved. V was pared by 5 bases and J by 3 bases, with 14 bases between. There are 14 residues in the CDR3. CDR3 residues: CASSLDQMDYEQYF. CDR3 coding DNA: TGTGCCAGCAGTCTTGACCAAATGGACTACGAGCAGTACTTC.

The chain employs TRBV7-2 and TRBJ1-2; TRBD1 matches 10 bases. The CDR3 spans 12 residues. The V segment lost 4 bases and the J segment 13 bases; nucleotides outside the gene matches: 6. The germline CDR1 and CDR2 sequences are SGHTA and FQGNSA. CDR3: CASSYRQGAFTF. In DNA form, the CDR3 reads TGTGCCAGCAGCTACAGACAGGGGGCGTTCACCTTC.

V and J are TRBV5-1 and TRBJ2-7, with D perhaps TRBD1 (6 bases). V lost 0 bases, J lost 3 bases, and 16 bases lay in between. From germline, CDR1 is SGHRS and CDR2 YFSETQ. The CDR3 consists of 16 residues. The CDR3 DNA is TGCGCCAGCAGCTTGGAAGGGCGACAGGTGAACTACGAGCAGTACTTC. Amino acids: CASSLEGRQVNYEQYF.

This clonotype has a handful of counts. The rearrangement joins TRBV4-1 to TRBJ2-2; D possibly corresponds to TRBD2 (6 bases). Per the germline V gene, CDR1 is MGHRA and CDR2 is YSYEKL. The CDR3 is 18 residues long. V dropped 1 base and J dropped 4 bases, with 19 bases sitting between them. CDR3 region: CASSQVDMGLASTGELFF. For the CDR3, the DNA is TGCGCCAGCAGCCAAGTGGATATGGGGCTAGCGAGCACCGGGGAGCTGTTTTTT.

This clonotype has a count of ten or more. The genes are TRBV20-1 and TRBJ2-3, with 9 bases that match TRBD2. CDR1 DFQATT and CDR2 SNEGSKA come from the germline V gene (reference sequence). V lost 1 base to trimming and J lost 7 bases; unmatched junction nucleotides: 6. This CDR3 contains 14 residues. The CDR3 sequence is CSARGSGGPYTQYF. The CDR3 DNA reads TGCAGTGCTAGAGGTAGCGGGGGTCCCTATACGCAGTATTTT.

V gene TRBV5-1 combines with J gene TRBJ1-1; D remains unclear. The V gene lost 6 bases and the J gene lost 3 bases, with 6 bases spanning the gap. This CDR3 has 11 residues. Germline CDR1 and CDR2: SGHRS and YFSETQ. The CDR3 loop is CASTDDTEAFF. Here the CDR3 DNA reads TGCGCCAGCACAGACGACACTGAAGCTTTCTTT.

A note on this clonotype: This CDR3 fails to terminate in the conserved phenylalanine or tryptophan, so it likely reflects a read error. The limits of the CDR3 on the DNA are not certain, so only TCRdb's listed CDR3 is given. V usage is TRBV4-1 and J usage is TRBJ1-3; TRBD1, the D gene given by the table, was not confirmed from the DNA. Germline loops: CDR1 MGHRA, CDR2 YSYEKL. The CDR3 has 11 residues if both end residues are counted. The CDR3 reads CASSPIRGPNT.

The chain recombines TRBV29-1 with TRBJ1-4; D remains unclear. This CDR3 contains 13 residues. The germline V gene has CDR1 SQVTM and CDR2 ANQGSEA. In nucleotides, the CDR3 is TGCACTCAATTGGGTTCGACTAATGAAAAACTGTTTTTT. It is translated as CTQLGSTNEKLFF. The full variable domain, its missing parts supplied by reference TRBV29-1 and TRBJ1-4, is SAVISQKPSRDICQRGTSLTIQCQVDSQVTMMFWYRQQPGQSLTLIATANQGSEATYESGFVIDKFPISRPNLTFSTLTVSNMSPEDSSIYLCTQLGSTNEKLFFGSGTQLSVL.

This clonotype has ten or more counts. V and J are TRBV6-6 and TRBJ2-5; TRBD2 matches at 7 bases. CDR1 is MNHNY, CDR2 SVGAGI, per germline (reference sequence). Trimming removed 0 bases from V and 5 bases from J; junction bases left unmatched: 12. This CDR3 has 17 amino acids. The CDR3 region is CASSYSGREGWLETQYF. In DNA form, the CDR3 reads TGTGCCAGCAGTTACTCGGGCAGGGAGGGTTGGCTGGAGACCCAGTACTTC.

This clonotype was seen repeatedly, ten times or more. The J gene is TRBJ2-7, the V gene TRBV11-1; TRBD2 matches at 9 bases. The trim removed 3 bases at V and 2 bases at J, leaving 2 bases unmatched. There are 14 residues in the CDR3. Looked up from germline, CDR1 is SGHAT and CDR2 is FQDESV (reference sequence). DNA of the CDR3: TGTGCCAGCAGCTTCACTAGCGGGCCCTACGAGCAGTACTTC. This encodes CASSFTSGPYEQYF.

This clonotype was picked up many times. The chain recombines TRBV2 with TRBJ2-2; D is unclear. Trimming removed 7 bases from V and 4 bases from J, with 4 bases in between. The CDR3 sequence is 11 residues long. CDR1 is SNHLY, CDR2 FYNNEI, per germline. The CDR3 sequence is CASISTGELFF. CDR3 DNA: TGTGCCAGCATCTCCACCGGGGAGCTGTTTTTT.

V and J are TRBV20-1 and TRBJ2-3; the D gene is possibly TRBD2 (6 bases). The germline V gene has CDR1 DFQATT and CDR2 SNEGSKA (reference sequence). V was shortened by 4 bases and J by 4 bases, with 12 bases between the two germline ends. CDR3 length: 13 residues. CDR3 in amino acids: CSAMGGLADTQYF. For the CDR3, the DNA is TGCAGTGCTATGGGGGGATTGGCAGATACGCAGTATTTT.

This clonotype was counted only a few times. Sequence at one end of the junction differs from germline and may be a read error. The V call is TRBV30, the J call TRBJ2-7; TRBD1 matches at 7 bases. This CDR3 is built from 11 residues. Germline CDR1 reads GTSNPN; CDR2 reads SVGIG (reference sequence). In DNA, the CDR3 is TGTGCCTGGAGTGAAGGGGGCTGGCAGTACTTT. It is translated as CAWSEGGWQYF.

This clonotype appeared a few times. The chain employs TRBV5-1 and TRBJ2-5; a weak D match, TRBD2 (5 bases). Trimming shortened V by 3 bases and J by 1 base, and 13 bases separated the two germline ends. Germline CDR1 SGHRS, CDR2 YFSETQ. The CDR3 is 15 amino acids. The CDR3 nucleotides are TGCGCCAGCAGCTCGATAGGACTGATCCAAGAGACCCAGTACTTC. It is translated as CASSSIGLIQETQYF.